This TCR beta chain was found in a study of OX40 agonist ivuxolimab in advanced cancers. V was shortened by 8 bases and J by 1 base, with 11 bases between the two germline ends. There are 13 residues in the CDR3. In germline, CDR1 is WNHNN, CDR2 SYGVQD (reference sequence). This clone has a single count. Some clones are missing from TCRdb's copy, which holds only in-frame ones; the method was immunoSEQ multiplex PCR. The data show some 72,000 clones, around 91% seen once. This receptor was taken from an adult with an advanced solid tumor such as melanoma, head and neck, liver or kidney cancer. The sequencing used CD4+ or CD8+ T cells sorted from blood, collected in a trial of the OX40 agonist ivuxolimab. The chain combines TRBV10-1 with TRBJ1-1; D might be TRBD1 (6 bases). CDR3 bases: TGCGCCAGCGCGATACAGGGGAACACTGAAGCTTTCTTT. Amino acids: CASAIQGNTEAFF.